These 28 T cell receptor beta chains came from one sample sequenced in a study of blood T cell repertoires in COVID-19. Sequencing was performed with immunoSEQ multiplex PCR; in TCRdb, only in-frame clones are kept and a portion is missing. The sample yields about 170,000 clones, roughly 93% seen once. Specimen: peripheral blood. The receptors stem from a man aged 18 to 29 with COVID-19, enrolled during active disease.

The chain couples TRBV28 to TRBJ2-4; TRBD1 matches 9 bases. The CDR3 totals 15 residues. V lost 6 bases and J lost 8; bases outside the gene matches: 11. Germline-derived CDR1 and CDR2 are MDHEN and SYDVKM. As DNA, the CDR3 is TGTGCCAGCAGCTCCTACAGGGGGCGCAGAGACATTCAGTACTTC. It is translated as CASSSYRGRRDIQYF.

Here the CDR3 reads CASSLAGRAGAGLRTYNEQFF. The CDR3 DNA is TGTGCCAGCAGCTTAGCGGGCAGGGCGGGAGCTGGGTTAAGGACCTACAATGAGCAGTTCTTC. The V call is TRBV7-2, the J call TRBJ2-1; 7 bases map to TRBD2. This CDR3 spans 21 amino acids. Per germline, CDR1 SGHTA and CDR2 FQGNSA. With V trimmed by 0 bases and J by 2 bases, 19 bases remained unmatched.

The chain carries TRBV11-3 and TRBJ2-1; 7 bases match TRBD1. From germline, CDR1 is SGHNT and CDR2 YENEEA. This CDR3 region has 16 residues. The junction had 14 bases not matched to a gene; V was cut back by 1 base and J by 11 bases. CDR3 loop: CASSLGGVGTAIKQFF. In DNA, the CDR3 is TGTGCCAGCAGCTTAGGCGGTGTGGGGACAGCTATCAAGCAGTTCTTC.

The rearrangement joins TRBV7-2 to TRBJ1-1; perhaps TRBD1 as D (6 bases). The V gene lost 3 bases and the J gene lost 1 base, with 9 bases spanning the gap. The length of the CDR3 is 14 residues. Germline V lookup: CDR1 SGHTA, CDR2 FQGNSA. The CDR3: CASSFGGANTEAFF. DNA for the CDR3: TGTGCCAGCAGCTTCGGGGGGGCGAACACTGAAGCTTTCTTT.

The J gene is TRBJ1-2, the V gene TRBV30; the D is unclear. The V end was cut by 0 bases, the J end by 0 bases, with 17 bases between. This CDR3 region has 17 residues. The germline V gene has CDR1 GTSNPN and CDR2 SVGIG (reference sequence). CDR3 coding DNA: TGTGCCTGGAGTGTACAATTTCCGCCCCGTACTAACTATGGCTACACCTTC. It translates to CAWSVQFPPRTNYGYTF.

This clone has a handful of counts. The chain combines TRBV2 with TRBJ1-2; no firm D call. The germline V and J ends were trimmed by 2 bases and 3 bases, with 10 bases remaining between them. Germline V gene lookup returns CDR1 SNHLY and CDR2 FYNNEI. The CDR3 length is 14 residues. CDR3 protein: CASSERRNDYGYTF. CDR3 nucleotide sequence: TGTGCCAGCAGTGAACGCAGGAACGACTATGGCTACACCTTC.

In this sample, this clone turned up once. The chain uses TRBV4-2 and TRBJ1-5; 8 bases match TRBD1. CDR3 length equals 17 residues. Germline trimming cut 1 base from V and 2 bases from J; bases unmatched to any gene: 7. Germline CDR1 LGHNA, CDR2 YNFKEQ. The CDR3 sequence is CASSQAQGAAGNQPQHF. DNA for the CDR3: TGTGCCAGCAGCCAAGCTCAGGGGGCAGCAGGCAATCAGCCCCAGCATTTT.

CDR3 loop: CASREAGIQETQYF. The CDR3 DNA sequence: TGCGCCAGCAGGGAAGCAGGGATACAAGAGACCCAGTACTTC. The rearrangement joins TRBV5-1 to TRBJ2-5, with a possible D match to TRBD1 (5 bases). The CDR3 runs to 14 residues. Trimming removed 5 bases at V and 2 bases at J, with 13 bases between. Germline CDR1 is SGHRS and CDR2 is YFSETQ.

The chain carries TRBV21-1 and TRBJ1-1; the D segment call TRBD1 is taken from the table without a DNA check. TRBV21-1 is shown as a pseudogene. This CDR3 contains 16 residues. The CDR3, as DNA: TGTGCCAGCAGTCCTCCGGGACAGGTGGTTCCCACTGAAGCTTTCTTT. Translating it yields CASSPPGQVVPTEAFF.

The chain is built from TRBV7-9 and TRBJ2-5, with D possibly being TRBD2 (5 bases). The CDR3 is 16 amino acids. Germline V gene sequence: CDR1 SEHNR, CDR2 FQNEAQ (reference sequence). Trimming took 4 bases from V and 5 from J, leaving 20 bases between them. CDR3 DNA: TGTGCCAGCAGCTCCACGGACTCCATCTTGAGGGAGACCCAGTACTTC. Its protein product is CASSSTDSILRETQYF.

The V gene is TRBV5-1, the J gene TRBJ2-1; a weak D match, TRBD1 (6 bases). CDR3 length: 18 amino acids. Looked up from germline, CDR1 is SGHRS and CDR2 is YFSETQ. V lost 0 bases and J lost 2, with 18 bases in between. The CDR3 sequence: CASSLAEETGQPYNEQFF. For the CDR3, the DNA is TGCGCCAGCAGCTTGGCCGAGGAGACAGGTCAACCCTACAATGAGCAGTTCTTC.

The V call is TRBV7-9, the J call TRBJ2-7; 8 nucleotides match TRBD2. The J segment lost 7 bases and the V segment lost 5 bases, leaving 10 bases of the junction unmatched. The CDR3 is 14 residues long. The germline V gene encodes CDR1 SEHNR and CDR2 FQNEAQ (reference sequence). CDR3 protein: CASSPRGGAGEQYF. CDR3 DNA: TGTGCCAGCAGCCCCCGGGGGGGGGCGGGGGAGCAGTACTTC.

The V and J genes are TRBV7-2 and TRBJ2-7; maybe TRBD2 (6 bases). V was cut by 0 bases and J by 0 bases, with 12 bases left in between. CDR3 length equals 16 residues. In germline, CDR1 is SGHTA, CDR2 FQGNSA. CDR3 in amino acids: CASSLALGSGSYEQYF. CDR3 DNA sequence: TGTGCCAGCAGCTTAGCGCTGGGTAGCGGCTCCTACGAGCAGTACTTC.

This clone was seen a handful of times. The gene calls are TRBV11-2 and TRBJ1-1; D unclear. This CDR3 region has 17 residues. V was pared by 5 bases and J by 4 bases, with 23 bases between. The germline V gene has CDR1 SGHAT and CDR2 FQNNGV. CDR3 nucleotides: TGTGCCAGCAGCCCTCTGAGGTTATCCATTTCCGTCACTGAAGCTTTCTTT. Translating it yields CASSPLRLSISVTEAFF.

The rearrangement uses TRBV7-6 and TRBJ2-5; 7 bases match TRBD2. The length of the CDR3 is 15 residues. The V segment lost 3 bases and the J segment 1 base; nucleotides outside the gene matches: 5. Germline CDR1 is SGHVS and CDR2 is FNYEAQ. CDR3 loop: CASSLVGGPQETQYF. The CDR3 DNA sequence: TGTGCCAGCAGCTTGGTGGGAGGGCCCCAAGAGACCCAGTACTTC.

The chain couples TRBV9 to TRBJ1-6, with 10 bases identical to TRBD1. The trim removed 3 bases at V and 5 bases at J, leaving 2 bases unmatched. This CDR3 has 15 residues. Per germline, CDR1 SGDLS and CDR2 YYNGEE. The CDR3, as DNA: TGTGCCAGCAGCGCTGGACAGGGGGATAATTCACCCCTCCACTTT. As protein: CASSAGQGDNSPLHF.

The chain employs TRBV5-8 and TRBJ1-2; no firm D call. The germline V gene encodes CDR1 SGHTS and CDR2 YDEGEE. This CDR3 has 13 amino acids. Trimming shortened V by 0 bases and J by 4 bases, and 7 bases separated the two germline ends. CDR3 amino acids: CASSLDFIYGYTF. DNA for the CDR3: TGTGCCAGCAGCTTGGACTTTATCTATGGCTACACCTTC.

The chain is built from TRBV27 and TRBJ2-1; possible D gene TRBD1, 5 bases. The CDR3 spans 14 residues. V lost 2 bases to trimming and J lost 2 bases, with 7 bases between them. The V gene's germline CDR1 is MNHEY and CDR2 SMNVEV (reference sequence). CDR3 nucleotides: TGTGCCAGCAGTTTACAGGGTCCCTACAATGAGCAGTTCTTC. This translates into CASSLQGPYNEQFF.

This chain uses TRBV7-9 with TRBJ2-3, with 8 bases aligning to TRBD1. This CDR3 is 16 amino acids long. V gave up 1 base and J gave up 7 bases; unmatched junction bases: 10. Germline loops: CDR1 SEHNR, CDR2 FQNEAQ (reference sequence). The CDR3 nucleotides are TGTGCCAGCAGCTTAGTAGGACAGGGTATGAGAAATACGCAGTATTTT. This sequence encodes CASSLVGQGMRNTQYF.

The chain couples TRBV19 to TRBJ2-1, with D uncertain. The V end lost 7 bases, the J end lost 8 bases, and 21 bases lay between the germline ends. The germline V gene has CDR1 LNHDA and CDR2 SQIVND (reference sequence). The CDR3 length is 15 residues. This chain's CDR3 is CASTLHGGPRDEQFF. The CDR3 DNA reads TGTGCCAGTACCCTCCATGGTGGGCCGAGAGATGAGCAGTTCTTC.

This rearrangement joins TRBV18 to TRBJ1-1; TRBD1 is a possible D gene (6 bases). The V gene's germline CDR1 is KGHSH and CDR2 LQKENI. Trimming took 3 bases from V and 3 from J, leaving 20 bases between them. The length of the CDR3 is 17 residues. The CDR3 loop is CASSPRGTILGDTEAFF. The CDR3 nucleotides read TGTGCCAGCTCACCTAGGGGGACCATCCTCGGCGACACTGAAGCTTTCTTT.

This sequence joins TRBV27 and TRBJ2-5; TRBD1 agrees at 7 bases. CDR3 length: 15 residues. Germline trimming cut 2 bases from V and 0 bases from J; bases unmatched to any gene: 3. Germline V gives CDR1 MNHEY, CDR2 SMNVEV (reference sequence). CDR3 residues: CASSLRDRHQETQYF. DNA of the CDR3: TGTGCCAGCAGTTTAAGGGACAGACACCAAGAGACCCAGTACTTC.

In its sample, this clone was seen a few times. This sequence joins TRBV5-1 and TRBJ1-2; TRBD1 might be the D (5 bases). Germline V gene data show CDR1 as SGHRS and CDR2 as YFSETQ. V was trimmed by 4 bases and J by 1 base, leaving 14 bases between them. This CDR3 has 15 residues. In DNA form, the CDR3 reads TGCGCCAGCAGCACCGAGCCGACAGATAACTATGGCTACACCTTC. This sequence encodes CASSTEPTDNYGYTF.

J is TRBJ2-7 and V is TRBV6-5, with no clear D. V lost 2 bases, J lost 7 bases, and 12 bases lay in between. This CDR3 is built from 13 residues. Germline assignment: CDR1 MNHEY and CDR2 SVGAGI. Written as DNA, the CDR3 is TGTGCCAGCAGTTACGCGGCTTCGGTGGAGCAGTACTTC. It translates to CASSYAASVEQYF.

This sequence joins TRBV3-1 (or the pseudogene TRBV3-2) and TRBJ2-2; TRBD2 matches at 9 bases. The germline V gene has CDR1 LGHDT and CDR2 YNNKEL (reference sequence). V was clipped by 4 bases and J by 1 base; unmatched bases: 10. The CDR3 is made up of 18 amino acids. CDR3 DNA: TGTGCCAGCAGCCCACCGTTGGGACTAGCCGTGAACACCGGGGAGCTGTTTTTT. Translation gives CASSPPLGLAVNTGELFF.

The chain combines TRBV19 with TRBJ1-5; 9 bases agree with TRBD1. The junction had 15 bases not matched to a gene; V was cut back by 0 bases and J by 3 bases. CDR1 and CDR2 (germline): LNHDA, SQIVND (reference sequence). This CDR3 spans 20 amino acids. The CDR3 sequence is CASSIDEIFGQGPYNQPQHF. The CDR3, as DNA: TGTGCCAGTAGTATAGACGAAATATTCGGACAGGGGCCTTACAATCAGCCCCAGCATTTT.

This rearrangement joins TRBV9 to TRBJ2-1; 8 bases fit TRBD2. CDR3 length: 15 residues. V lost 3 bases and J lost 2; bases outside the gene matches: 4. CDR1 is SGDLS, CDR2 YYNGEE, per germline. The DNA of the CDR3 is TGTGCCAGCAGCGCCGGGGGGGGCGCCTACAATGAGCAGTTCTTC. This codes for CASSAGGGAYNEQFF.

In DNA, the CDR3 is TGTGCCGCCGGACTAGCGGGCTTTTCCACCGGGGAGCTGTTTTTT. Its translation: CAAGLAGFSTGELFF. The chain carries TRBV28 and TRBJ2-2; TRBD2 agrees at 11 bases. Germline V gene data show CDR1 as MDHEN and CDR2 as SYDVKM. V was pared by 11 bases and J by 4 bases, with 9 bases of the junction left unmatched. The CDR3 loop spans 15 amino acids.